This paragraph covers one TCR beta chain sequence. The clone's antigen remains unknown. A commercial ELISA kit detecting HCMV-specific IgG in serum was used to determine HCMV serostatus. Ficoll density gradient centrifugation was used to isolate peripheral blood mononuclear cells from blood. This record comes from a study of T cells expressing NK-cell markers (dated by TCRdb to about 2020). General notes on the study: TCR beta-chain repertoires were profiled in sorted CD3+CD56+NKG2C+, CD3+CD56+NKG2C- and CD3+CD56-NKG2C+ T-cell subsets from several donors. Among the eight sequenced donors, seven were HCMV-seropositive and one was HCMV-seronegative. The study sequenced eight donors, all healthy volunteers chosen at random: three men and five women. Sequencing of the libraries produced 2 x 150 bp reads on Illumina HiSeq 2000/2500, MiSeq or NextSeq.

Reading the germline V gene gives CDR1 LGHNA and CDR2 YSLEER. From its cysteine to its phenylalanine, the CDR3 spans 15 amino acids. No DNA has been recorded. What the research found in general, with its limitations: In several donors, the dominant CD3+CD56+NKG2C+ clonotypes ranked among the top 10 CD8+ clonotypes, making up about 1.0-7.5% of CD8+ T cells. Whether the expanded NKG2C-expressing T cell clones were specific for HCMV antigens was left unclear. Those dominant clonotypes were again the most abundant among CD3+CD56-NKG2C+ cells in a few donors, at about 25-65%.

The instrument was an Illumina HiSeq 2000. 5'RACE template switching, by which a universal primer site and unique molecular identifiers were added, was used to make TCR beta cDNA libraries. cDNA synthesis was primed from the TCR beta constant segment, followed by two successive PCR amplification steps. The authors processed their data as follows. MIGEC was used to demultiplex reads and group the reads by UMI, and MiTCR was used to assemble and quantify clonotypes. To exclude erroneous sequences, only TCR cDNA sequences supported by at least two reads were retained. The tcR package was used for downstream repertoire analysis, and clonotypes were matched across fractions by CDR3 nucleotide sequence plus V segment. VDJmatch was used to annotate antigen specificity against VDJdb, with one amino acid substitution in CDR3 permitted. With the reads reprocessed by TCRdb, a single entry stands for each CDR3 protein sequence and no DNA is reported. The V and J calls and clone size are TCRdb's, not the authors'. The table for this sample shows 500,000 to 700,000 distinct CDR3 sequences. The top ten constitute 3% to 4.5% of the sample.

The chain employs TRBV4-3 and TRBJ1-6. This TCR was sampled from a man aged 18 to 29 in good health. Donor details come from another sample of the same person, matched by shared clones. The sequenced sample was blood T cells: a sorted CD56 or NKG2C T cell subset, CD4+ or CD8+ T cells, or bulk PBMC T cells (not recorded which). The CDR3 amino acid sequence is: CASSQASLDNSPLHF.